Following are 15 T cell receptor beta chains from one sample sequenced in a study of cytomegalovirus exposure and HLA in healthy donors (dated by TCRdb to about 2017). Library method: the immunoSEQ multiplex PCR assay. For the multiplex PCR, a mixture combining 60 forward primers for TCR Vbeta segments and 13 reverse primers for TCR Jbeta segments was used. This is the immuneACCESS table as TCRdb keeps it, with only in-frame sequences that have V and J called. A part of the clones is gone; compared with another copy, unresolved V genes explain less than half, and the rest is unexplained. A total of tens of thousands of clones appear in this sample, more than 75% of them only once. The top ten clones comprise roughly an eighth of the sample. Sequenced material: PBMCs. Receptors originate from a male donor in good health and CMV-seropositive.

The chain combines TRBV4-2 with TRBJ1-3, with no clear D. Germline CDR1 LGHNA, CDR2 YNFKEQ. V lost 1 base and J lost 4, with 11 bases in between. CDR3 length equals 15 residues. CDR3 in DNA: TGTGCCAGCAGCCAAGGTGAGGGATCCGGAAACACCATATATTTT. Protein sequence: CASSQGEGSGNTIYF.

The chain recombines TRBV18 with TRBJ2-5; 7 nucleotides align to TRBD1. The J call may be incorrect, as the DNA end agrees better with TRBJ2-7. The germline V gene has CDR1 KGHSH and CDR2 LQKENI. This CDR3 is 16 amino acids long. CDR3 DNA sequence: TGTGCCAGCTCACCACCGACCGGGACAGCGTACTCCGAGCAGTACTTC. Translating it yields CASSPPTGTAYSEQYF.

The chain carries TRBV11-1 and TRBJ2-1; 9 bases line up with TRBD2. Trimming took 4 bases from V and 7 from J; bases not matched to a gene: 5. The CDR3 has 14 residues. Germline V CDR1 and CDR2: SGHAT, FQDESV (reference sequence). Here the CDR3 reads CASSSLSGSNEQFF. CDR3 coding DNA: TGTGCCAGCAGCTCCCTTAGCGGGAGTAATGAGCAGTTCTTC.

This chain links TRBV5-1 with TRBJ2-5; 7 nucleotides line up with TRBD1. Germline CDR1 reads SGHRS; CDR2 reads YFSETQ. CDR3 length: 15 residues. V was clipped by 3 bases and J by 1 base; unmatched bases: 6. The CDR3 sequence is CASSWGTAGQETQYF. CDR3 DNA: TGCGCCAGCAGCTGGGGGACAGCCGGCCAAGAGACCCAGTACTTC.

V and J are TRBV6-1 and TRBJ1-2; a weak D match, TRBD1 (6 bases). The V end was cut by 5 bases, the J end by 4 bases, with 14 bases between. The length of the CDR3 is 14 residues. The V gene's germline CDR1 is MNHNS and CDR2 SASEGT. The DNA for the CDR3 is TGTGCCAGCAGTCACTTGGACAGAAGCTATGGCTACACCTTC. Its translation: CASSHLDRSYGYTF.

This clone showed up just a few times. CDR3 residues: CASSVGGQLNTEAFF. The CDR3 region has the DNA TGTGCCAGCAGCGTAGGAGGCCAGCTGAACACTGAAGCTTTCTTT. The chain uses TRBV9 and TRBJ1-1; D remains ambiguous. Germline-derived CDR1 and CDR2 are SGDLS and YYNGEE. CDR3 length: 15 residues. V was trimmed by 0 bases and J by 0 bases, leaving 9 bases between them.

This clone was recorded once. The chain is built from TRBV7-9 and TRBJ2-3; 11 bases are shared with TRBD2. Germline V gene sequence: CDR1 SEHNR, CDR2 FQNEAQ (reference sequence). The CDR3 length is 16 residues. The V and J ends lost 2 bases and 3 bases, in that order; junction bases with no gene match: 4. The CDR3 sequence: CASSLLAGGRTDTQYF. The CDR3 DNA reads TGTGCCAGCAGCTTACTAGCGGGGGGCAGGACAGATACGCAGTATTTT. The full variable domain, its missing parts supplied by reference TRBV7-9 and TRBJ2-3, is DTGVSQNPRHKITKRGQNVTFRCDPISEHNRLYWYRQTLGQGPEFLTYFQNEAQLEKSRLLSDRFSAERPKGSFSTLEIQRTEQGDSAMYLCASSLLAGGRTDTQYFGPGTRLTVL.

The chain employs TRBV18 and TRBJ1-5, with 8 bases identical to TRBD1. V gave up 5 bases and J gave up 4 bases; unmatched junction bases: 1. The V gene's germline CDR1 is KGHSH and CDR2 LQKENI. The CDR3 is 13 amino acids. As DNA, the CDR3 is TGTGCCAGCTCAAGGGACAGGAATCAGCCCCAGCATTTT. This encodes CASSRDRNQPQHF.

This sequence joins TRBV4-2 and TRBJ2-5; 9 bases line up with TRBD1. V was clipped by 4 bases and J by 4 bases; unmatched bases: 13. Germline V gene data show CDR1 as LGHNA and CDR2 as YNFKEQ. The CDR3 length is 17 residues. This CDR3 is CASSRQKTGGLRETQYF. The CDR3 nucleotides are TGTGCCAGCAGCCGACAAAAGACAGGGGGATTGAGAGAGACCCAGTACTTC.

V gene TRBV7-3 combines with J gene TRBJ2-1; 8 bases agree with TRBD2. V dropped 6 bases and J dropped 5; count of bases not matched to a gene: 6. CDR3 length: 14 residues. The germline gives CDR1 SGHTA, CDR2 FQGTGA. CDR3 nucleotide sequence: TGTGCCAGCAGGGAACGGGGGGGACACAATGAGCAGTTCTTC. Residues: CASRERGGHNEQFF. The whole variable domain, remainder taken from reference TRBV7-3 and TRBJ2-1, is GAGVSQTPSNKVTEKGKYVELRCDPISGHTALYWYRQSLGQGPEFLIYFQGTGAADDSGLPNDRFFAVRPEGSVSTLKIQRTERGDSAVYLCASRERGGHNEQFFGPGTRLTVL.

The V and J genes are TRBV11-2 and TRBJ2-1, with TRBD1 as a possible D gene (6 bases). The CDR3 is 15 amino acids. V lost 2 bases to trimming and J lost 7 bases, with 15 bases between them. Germline lookup yields CDR1 SGHAT and CDR2 FQNNGV. CDR3 loop: CASSLNRAVLNEQFF. DNA for the CDR3: TGTGCCAGCAGCTTAAACAGGGCCGTCTTAAATGAGCAGTTCTTC. The whole variable domain, filled in from reference TRBV11-2 and TRBJ2-1, reads EAGVAQSPRYKIIEKRQSVAFWCNPISGHATLYWYQQILGQGPKLLIQFQNNGVVDDSQLPKDRFSAERLKGVDSTLKIQPAKLEDSAVYLCASSLNRAVLNEQFFGPGTRLTVL.

J is TRBJ2-1 and V is TRBV7-2; 11 bases line up with TRBD2. The V gene end was trimmed by 1 base and the J gene end by 8 bases; junction bases not matched to a gene: 1. The germline gives CDR1 SGHTA, CDR2 FQGNSA. The CDR3 has 14 residues. The CDR3 DNA is TGTGCCAGCAGCTTAGTTAGCGGGGGGGATGAGCAGTTCTTC. Amino acid sequence: CASSLVSGGDEQFF.

The chain uses TRBV10-1 and TRBJ1-5, with D tentatively TRBD1 (5 bases). The V gene lost 0 bases and the J gene lost 8 bases, with 8 bases spanning the gap. The V gene's germline CDR1 is WNHNN and CDR2 SYGVQD (reference sequence). The CDR3 totals 13 residues. The CDR3 reads CASSESPDKPQHF. CDR3 bases: TGCGCCAGCAGTGAGTCTCCGGACAAGCCCCAGCATTTT.

This rearrangement joins TRBV7-3 to TRBJ1-4, with 9 positions matching TRBD1. Trimming removed 6 bases from V and 8 bases from J; junction bases left unmatched: 7. In germline, CDR1 is SGHTA, CDR2 FQGTGA. The length of the CDR3 is 14 residues. DNA of the CDR3: TGTGCCAGCAGACGGACAGGGGAACGAGAAAAACTGTTTTTT. Its protein product is CASRRTGEREKLFF. The full variable domain, its missing parts supplied by reference TRBV7-3 and TRBJ1-4, is GAGVSQTPSNKVTEKGKYVELRCDPISGHTALYWYRQSLGQGPEFLIYFQGTGAADDSGLPNDRFFAVRPEGSVSTLKIQRTERGDSAVYLCASRRTGEREKLFFGSGTQLSVL.

The J gene is TRBJ2-1, the V gene TRBV27; tentative D call: TRBD1 (5 bases). This CDR3 comprises 11 residues. Germline V gene sequence: CDR1 MNHEY, CDR2 SMNVEV (reference sequence). V was cut by 6 bases and J by 7 bases, with 7 bases left in between. This chain's CDR3 is CASRGVNEQFF. CDR3 DNA: TGTGCCAGCAGAGGGGTGAATGAGCAGTTCTTC.